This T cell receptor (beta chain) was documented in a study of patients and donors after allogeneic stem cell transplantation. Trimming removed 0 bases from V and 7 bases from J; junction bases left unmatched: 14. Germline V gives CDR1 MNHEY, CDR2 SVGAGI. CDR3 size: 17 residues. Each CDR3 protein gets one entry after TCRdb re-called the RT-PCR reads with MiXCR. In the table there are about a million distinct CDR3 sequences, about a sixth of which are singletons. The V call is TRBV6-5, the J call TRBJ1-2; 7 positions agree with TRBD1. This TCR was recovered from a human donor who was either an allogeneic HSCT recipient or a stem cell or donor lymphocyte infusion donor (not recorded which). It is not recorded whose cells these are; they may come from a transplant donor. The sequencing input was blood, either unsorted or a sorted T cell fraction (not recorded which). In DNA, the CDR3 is TGTGCCAGCAGTTACTCGGGGACAGATATGGGGTTTCGTGGCTACACCTTC. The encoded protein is CASSYSGTDMGFRGYTF.